Presented here are 19 T cell receptor beta chains from one specimen sequenced in a study of T cell repertoires in cytomegalovirus infection. TCRdb re-analysed the reads in MiXCR, keeping a single row per CDR3 protein. The sample lists fewer than 550,000 distinct CDR3 sequences; over 9% were seen once. Sample: PBMCs. The source of these receptors is a human donor in good health (CMV status not recorded). Some clones in this sample may be carry-over from other donors' samples.

The chain joins TRBV7-9 to TRBJ2-5, with D possibly matching TRBD2 (7 bases). The ends were cut back, 6 bases at V and 2 bases at J, with 22 bases in the middle. Germline V CDR1 and CDR2: SEHNR, FQNEAQ (reference sequence). CDR3 size: 17 residues. The CDR3 DNA sequence: TGTGCCAGCAGAAAGGGGGGGGATAGCGAGCTTCAAGAGACCCAGTACTTC. Encoded protein: CASRKGGDSELQETQYF.

This clonotype has a handful of counts. The rearrangement links TRBV10-3 to TRBJ1-1; TRBD1 matches 8 bases. CDR1 is ENHRY and CDR2 is SYGVKD in the germline V gene. V trimming: 6 bases; J trimming: 2 bases; junction bases outside the gene matches: 2. CDR3 length equals 13 residues. CDR3 loop: CAIRTGENTEAFF. The CDR3 region has the DNA TGTGCCATCAGGACAGGGGAAAACACTGAAGCTTTCTTT.

This clonotype showed up just a few times. V and J are TRBV11-2 and TRBJ2-5, with D possibly being TRBD2 (5 bases). The CDR3 is made up of 14 amino acids. The V gene lost 2 bases and the J gene lost 4 bases, with 11 bases spanning the gap. Germline CDR1 and CDR2: SGHAT and FQNNGV. The CDR3 nucleotides are TGTGCCAGCAGCTTATATATGGGAGCAGAGACCCAGTACTTC. Its protein is CASSLYMGAETQYF.

This clonotype was recorded many times. The chain employs TRBV12-5 and TRBJ1-5, with unresolved D. Trimming stripped 1 base from V and 4 bases from J, with 5 bases between. This CDR3 is 13 amino acids long. Germline V gene sequence: CDR1 LGHNT, CDR2 FRNRAP. CDR3 in DNA: TGTGCTAGTGGTTTGGGAGAAAATCAGCCCCAGCATTTT. This translates into CASGLGENQPQHF.

At least ten counts were recorded for this clonotype. The chain has TRBV7-6 and TRBJ2-3; 9 bases line up with TRBD2. Per the germline V gene, CDR1 is SGHVS and CDR2 is FNYEAQ. The CDR3 runs to 17 residues. The ends lost 0 bases at V and 0 bases at J; junction bases unmatched: 4. The CDR3 DNA sequence: TGTGCCAGCAGCTTAGCCATTCTAGCGGGGAGCACAGATACGCAGTATTTT. This gives the protein CASSLAILAGSTDTQYF.

This clonotype was counted at least ten times. V is TRBV7-8 and J is TRBJ2-1; the match to TRBD1 covers 9 bases. Germline assignment: CDR1 SGHVS and CDR2 FQNEAQ. V lost 5 bases and J lost 3; bases outside the gene matches: 5. The CDR3 covers 15 residues. CDR3 residues: CASSTGTGYYNEQFF. CDR3 sequence (DNA): TGTGCCAGCAGCACTGGGACAGGGTACTACAATGAGCAGTTCTTC.

This chain links TRBV20-1 with TRBJ2-5; 8 bases fit TRBD1. This CDR3 is 13 amino acids long. The V gene end was trimmed by 2 bases and the J gene end by 10 bases; junction bases not matched to a gene: 9. Germline values: CDR1 DFQATT, CDR2 SNEGSKA (reference sequence). CDR3 sequence: CSARFPAGGDQYF. CDR3 nucleotides: TGCAGTGCTAGATTCCCGGCAGGGGGCGACCAGTACTTC.

This clonotype was recorded at least ten times. V is TRBV7-9 and J is TRBJ2-4; 7 nucleotides align to TRBD1. Germline CDR1 reads SEHNR; CDR2 reads FQNEAQ (reference sequence). CDR3 length: 17 amino acids. Trimming at V came to 4 bases and at J to 0 bases, leaving 9 bases not matched to a gene. The CDR3 protein is CASSSATGDVAKNIQYF. In DNA form, the CDR3 reads TGTGCCAGCAGCTCAGCAACAGGGGACGTAGCCAAAAACATTCAGTACTTC.

This clonotype was seen many times. The rearrangement links TRBV28 to TRBJ2-1; D possibly uses TRBD1 or TRBD2 (6 bases each). The germline CDR1 and CDR2 sequences are MDHEN and SYDVKM. This CDR3 comprises 13 residues. Trimming left V 2 bases short and J 16 bases short, with 18 bases between. The CDR3: CASSLQQGGGHFF. CDR3 DNA: TGTGCCAGCAGTTTACAACAGGGTGGGGGGCATTTCTTC.

Remarks on this clonotype: A much larger clone lies one base from this, so it may be a read error. The CDR3 reads CASSLGHSGANVLTF. The CDR3 DNA sequence: TGTGCCAGCAGCTTAGGCCACTCTGGGGCCAACGTCCTGACTTTC. The V call is TRBV7-9, the J call TRBJ2-6; D is ambiguous. This CDR3 is 15 amino acids long. The V gene lost 1 base and the J gene lost 0 bases, with 4 bases spanning the gap. CDR1 and CDR2 (germline): SEHNR, FQNEAQ (reference sequence).

At least ten counts were recorded for this clonotype. This chain uses TRBV11-1 with TRBJ2-1; tentatively, D is TRBD1 (6 bases). This CDR3 is built from 13 residues. The germline CDR1 and CDR2 sequences are SGHAT and FQDESV (reference sequence). Trimming left V 5 bases short and J 9 bases short, with 14 bases between. As DNA, the CDR3 is TGTGCCAGCAGCCCACAGGGTCCAGGTGAGCAGTTCTTC. Encoded protein: CASSPQGPGEQFF.

There are many counts of this clonotype. The chain links TRBV19 to TRBJ2-3, with D perhaps TRBD1 (5 bases). V was trimmed by 7 bases and J by 4 bases, leaving 9 bases between them. This CDR3 comprises 12 residues. CDR1 and CDR2 (germline): LNHDA, SQIVND (reference sequence). The CDR3, as DNA: TGTGCCAGTAAACCGACAGCAGATACGCAGTATTTT. It encodes CASKPTADTQYF.

This clonotype was seen repeatedly, ten times or more. J is TRBJ1-1 and V is TRBV28; D is unclear. Trimming cost V 1 base and J 6 bases, with 9 bases left between them. Germline V lookup: CDR1 MDHEN, CDR2 SYDVKM. The CDR3 covers 13 residues. CDR3 sequence reads: CASSLLAVPEAFF. The CDR3 DNA follows: TGTGCCAGCAGTTTATTAGCGGTACCTGAAGCTTTCTTT. Full variable domain (rest looked up from reference TRBV28 and TRBJ1-1): DVKVTQSSRYLVKRTGEKVFLECVQDMDHENMFWYRQDPGLGLRLIYFSYDVKMKEKGDIPEGYSVSREKKERFSLILESASTNQTSMYLCASSLLAVPEAFFGQGTRLTVV.

This clonotype was recorded many times. This chain uses TRBV7-3 with TRBJ2-6; no clear D gene. Deletions cut 5 bases from V and 0 bases from J, with 8 bases between. Germline V gene data show CDR1 as SGHTA and CDR2 as FQGTGA. The CDR3 is 15 amino acids. CDR3 amino acids: CASSQTYSGANVLTF. The CDR3 DNA reads TGTGCCAGCAGCCAAACCTACTCTGGGGCCAACGTCCTGACTTTC. The full variable domain, with the rest looked up from reference TRBV7-3 and TRBJ2-6, is GAGVSQTPSNKVTEKGKYVELRCDPISGHTALYWYRQSLGQGPEFLIYFQGTGAADDSGLPNDRFFAVRPEGSVSTLKIQRTERGDSAVYLCASSQTYSGANVLTFGAGSRLTVL.

The table lists this clonotype with many counts. The chain has TRBV7-9 and TRBJ1-4; 8 nucleotides agree with TRBD1. V gave up 5 bases and J gave up 8 bases; unmatched junction bases: 7. This CDR3 region has 14 residues. Per germline, CDR1 SEHNR and CDR2 FQNEAQ (reference sequence). Here the CDR3 DNA reads TGTGCCAGCAGCCTTGACAGGGGTTGGGAAAAACTGTTTTTT. This sequence encodes CASSLDRGWEKLFF.

There are many counts of this clonotype. The chain uses TRBV7-2 and TRBJ2-3; no reliable D call. The V end was cut by 3 bases, the J end by 4 bases, with 14 bases between. Germline V lookup: CDR1 SGHTA, CDR2 FQGNSA. CDR3 length: 15 amino acids. CDR3 DNA sequence: TGTGCCAGCAGCTTGTTGACGGTAGGCGCAGATACGCAGTATTTT. It specifies CASSLLTVGADTQYF.

This clonotype was seen a few times. The chain joins TRBV3-1 to TRBJ2-7; 8 bases fit TRBD1. CDR3 length: 18 residues. The V gene end was trimmed by 1 base and the J gene end by 5 bases; junction bases not matched to a gene: 16. Germline values: CDR1 LGHDT, CDR2 YNNKEL (reference sequence). CDR3 loop: CASSQGYPRTGWINEQYF. DNA of the CDR3: TGTGCCAGCAGCCAAGGATATCCCAGGACAGGGTGGATTAACGAGCAGTACTTC.

This clonotype has at least ten counts. The CDR3 reads CATSETRQGRDEAFF. The CDR3 DNA is TGTGCCACCAGTGAGACAAGACAGGGGAGGGATGAAGCTTTCTTT. The chain is built from TRBV24-1 and TRBJ1-1; 8 positions match TRBD1. Germline V gene sequence: CDR1 KGHDR, CDR2 SFDVKD. CDR3 size: 15 residues. The V and J ends lost 4 bases and 7 bases, in that order; junction bases with no gene match: 10.

The sample holds a few counts of this clonotype. This sequence joins TRBV20-1 and TRBJ1-2; possibly TRBD1 for D (5 bases). This CDR3 region has 13 residues. The germline V gene encodes CDR1 DFQATT and CDR2 SNEGSKA (reference sequence). CDR3 sequence: CVLGAARGYGYTF. The CDR3 coding sequence is TGCGTTTTAGGGGCAGCCCGCGGCTATGGCTACACCTTC.